This paragraph covers one TCR beta chain sequence. Distinct nucleotide sequences in the sample also encode this CDR3. The sample originates from a study of blood T cell repertoires in COVID-19. Whole-study context: Material from acute and convalescent COVID-19 was sourced from the United States, Italy and Spain. The cDNA or gDNA used as material had been derived from T cells, B-cell-depleted T cells, or PBMCs.

The CDR3 has 13 residues. Trimming took 3 bases from V and 7 from J; bases not matched to a gene: 1. Profiled with immunoSEQ multiplex PCR; TCRdb holds only in-frame clones, not every one. In the table there are approximately 150,000 clones, around 90% of which are singletons. The material sequenced was peripheral blood. This chain joins TRBV12-3 or TRBV12-4 and TRBJ1-2; 11 bases agree with TRBD1. This clonotype was sampled from a human donor in a cohort sampled during active COVID-19. The CDR3 region is CASSLGTGGGYTF. In nucleotides, the CDR3 is TGTGCCAGCAGTTTGGGGACAGGGGGTGGCTACACCTTC.